The 15 T cell receptor beta chains below come from one sample, sequenced in a study of blood T cells in healthy people across ages. A sample-barcoded 5' primer and a J-beta primer mix were used in a second PCR of roughly 6 to 12 cycles. A single record per CDR3 protein comes from TCRdb applying MiXCR to the 5' RACE reads. The profile shows around 690,000 distinct CDR3 sequences, around 54% of them singletons. Material for sequencing was blood. The receptors come from a man aged 55 to 70 in good health.

The chain links TRBV7-9 to TRBJ2-5; D may match TRBD1 or TRBD2 (5 bases each). Trimming left V 5 bases short and J 3 bases short, with 16 bases between. The germline V gene encodes CDR1 SEHNR and CDR2 FQNEAQ (reference sequence). CDR3 length equals 15 residues. The CDR3 DNA follows: TGTGCCAGCAGCCTAGGGGAGCGGTTGAAAGAGACCCAGTACTTC. This codes for CASSLGERLKETQYF.

This clonotype was recorded a few times. The chain joins TRBV6-2 or TRBV6-3 to TRBJ1-1; D gene ambiguous. The CDR3 is 15 amino acids. The germline V gene has CDR1 MNHEY and CDR2 SVGEGT. The V end was cut by 0 bases, the J end by 11 bases, with 19 bases between. CDR3 nucleotide sequence: TGTGCCAGCAGTTACTCGACTCCGAAAACCCATTCGGCTTTCTTT. Translating it yields CASSYSTPKTHSAFF.

A word on this clonotype: The junction and the germline gene differ at one end; a read error may be behind it. The chain has TRBV6-6 and TRBJ2-7; 11 bases line up with TRBD1. CDR1 and CDR2 from the germline V gene are MNHNY and SVGAGI (reference sequence). The CDR3 runs 15 residues. The CDR3 sequence is CASSPGQGASCEQYF. The DNA for the CDR3 is TGTGCCAGCAGTCCCGGACAGGGGGCATCCTGCGAGCAGTACTTC.

CDR3 loop: CAISDRVGTVYGYTF. CDR3 bases: TGTGCCATCAGTGACAGGGTGGGAACAGTCTATGGCTACACCTTC. The chain employs TRBV10-3 and TRBJ1-2, with a tentative D call TRBD1 (5 bases). V shed 3 bases and J shed 4 bases, with 15 bases lying between them. Per the germline V gene, CDR1 is ENHRY and CDR2 is SYGVKD. This CDR3 has 15 amino acids.

This chain connects TRBV27 to TRBJ2-3; D ambiguous. The CDR3 length is 14 residues. V lost 3 bases and J lost 2, with 9 bases in between. Germline V gene lookup returns CDR1 MNHEY and CDR2 SMNVEV (reference sequence). The CDR3 here is CASSFSRPTDTQYF. The CDR3, as DNA: TGTGCCAGCAGTTTTAGCAGGCCCACAGATACGCAGTATTTT.

This clonotype has more than one count but fewer than ten. This chain joins TRBV29-1 and TRBJ2-5, with D maybe TRBD1 (5 bases). Trimming took 5 bases from V and 5 from J, leaving 15 bases between them. The CDR3 sequence is 13 residues long. Germline loops: CDR1 SQVTM, CDR2 ANQGSEA. The chain's CDR3 is CSVHLGVSETQYF. CDR3 in DNA: TGCAGCGTTCACCTAGGGGTTAGCGAGACCCAGTACTTC.

This chain uses TRBV1 with TRBJ2-1; the table's TRBD2 call for D was not verified on the DNA. TRBV1 is classified as a pseudogene. CDR3 length: 18 amino acids. CDR3: CTSSQDRRFITSGNEQFF. CDR3 DNA: TGCACCAGCAGCCAAGATCGCAGGTTCATTACTAGCGGCAATGAGCAGTTCTTC.

The chain joins TRBV28 to TRBJ2-1; D is perhaps TRBD2 (5 bases). The assigned J gene may be wrong: the sequence end matches TRBJ2-7 better. CDR3 length equals 13 residues. Germline-derived CDR1 and CDR2 are MDHEN and SYDVKM. DNA for the CDR3: TGTGCCAGCAGTCCCGGACTGGGCAATGAGCAGTACTTC. It is translated as CASSPGLGNEQYF.

The J gene is TRBJ1-6, the V gene TRBV2; D remains unclear. CDR3 length: 15 amino acids. Germline V CDR1 and CDR2: SNHLY, FYNNEI. Trimming took 3 bases from V and 14 from J, leaving 20 bases between them. CDR3 DNA: TGTGCCAGCAGTGATAGTCCCTCTAGGAGTAGGACCCTCCACTTT. This translates into CASSDSPSRSRTLHF.

This chain uses TRBV11-1 with TRBJ2-7; D is unresolved. Germline values: CDR1 SGHAT, CDR2 FQDESV (reference sequence). This CDR3 is 13 amino acids long. V was pared by 3 bases and J by 4 bases, with 10 bases between. CDR3 protein: CASSFSSAYEQYF. In DNA, the CDR3 is TGTGCCAGCAGCTTTTCGTCCGCGTACGAGCAGTACTTC.

J is TRBJ2-1 and V is TRBV4-1; D is perhaps TRBD1 (6 bases). The ends were cut back, 1 base at V and 5 bases at J, with 21 bases in the middle. Germline loops: CDR1 MGHRA, CDR2 YSYEKL. This CDR3 contains 18 residues. The CDR3 coding sequence is TGCGCCAGCAGCCAAGGAGGGTTGGGGGCCACTATAAACAATGAGCAGTTCTTC. Translation: CASSQGGLGATINNEQFF.

This clonotype has just a few counts. V is TRBV6-1 and J is TRBJ2-4, with D maybe TRBD1 (6 bases). Germline CDR1 and CDR2: MNHNS and SASEGT. The germline V and J ends were trimmed by 7 bases and 2 bases, with 15 bases remaining between them. CDR3 length equals 15 residues. This CDR3 is CASTPGQDSKNIQYF. For the CDR3, the DNA is TGTGCCAGCACCCCGGGACAAGATTCCAAAAACATTCAGTACTTC.

This clonotype was seen only a few times. J is TRBJ2-1 and V is TRBV5-1; 7 positions match TRBD1. Matching the DNA end better, TRBJ2-7 makes the J call doubtful. CDR1 is SGHRS, CDR2 YFSETQ, per germline. The CDR3 is made up of 15 amino acids. The CDR3: CASSLGTDSYNEQYF. For the CDR3, the DNA is TGCGCCAGCAGCTTAGGGACAGACTCCTACAATGAGCAGTACTTC.

To note about this clonotype: The CDR3 does not end in the conserved phenylalanine or tryptophan, so this is likely a read error. Written as DNA, the CDR3 is TGTGCCAGCAGTTATCAGCTCAGAGAGACCCAGTACGTC. Its translation: CASSYQLRETQYV. The chain joins TRBV6-2 or TRBV6-3 to TRBJ2-5; the D is unclear. The germline V and J ends were trimmed by 3 bases and 4 bases, with 9 bases remaining between them. CDR3 length equals 13 residues. CDR1 is MNHEY and CDR2 is SVGEGT in the germline V gene.

This clonotype has at least ten counts. DNA of the CDR3: TGCAGTGCCGAGGCGGGACAGGGCTTCTACGAGCAGTACTTC. Protein: CSAEAGQGFYEQYF. This chain links TRBV20-1 with TRBJ2-7; 9 bases are shared with TRBD1. The germline V gene has CDR1 DFQATT and CDR2 SNEGSKA (reference sequence). V was pared by 6 bases and J by 3 bases, with 9 bases of the junction left unmatched. There are 14 residues in the CDR3.